The 12 T cell receptor beta chains given below trace back to one sample, sequenced in a study of early T cells in non-severe SARS-CoV-2 infection. TCRdb re-called the 5' RACE reads with MiXCR, one entry per CDR3 protein. The sample has 50,000 to 65,000 distinct CDR3 sequences, less than 9.5% seen once. The sample taken for sequencing was whole blood. These TCRs come from an adult who was a healthcare worker with PCR-confirmed SARS-CoV-2 infection or an uninfected control (not recorded which).

Many counts were recorded for this clonotype. The rearrangement links TRBV12-3 or TRBV12-4 to TRBJ2-7, with 8 nucleotides matching TRBD1. Unmatched junction bases numbered 18, after V lost 2 bases and J lost 3 bases. The CDR3 sequence is 19 residues long. The CDR3 sequence: CASSLPPPLDREVNYEQYF. CDR3 bases: TGTGCCAGCAGTTTACCTCCTCCCTTGGACAGGGAGGTCAACTACGAGCAGTACTTC.

The genes are TRBV20-1 and TRBJ2-2; 9 positions match TRBD1. This CDR3 contains 14 residues. V was clipped by 5 bases and J by 7 bases; unmatched bases: 8. Per the germline V gene, CDR1 is DFQATT and CDR2 is SNEGSKA (reference sequence). Here the CDR3 reads CSASGDRARGELFF. CDR3 DNA: TGCAGTGCTTCCGGGGACAGGGCGCGCGGGGAGCTGTTTTTT.

CDR3 coding DNA: TGCAGTGCGGGGTCAGGGAGAGATACGCAGTATTTT. The encoded protein is CSAGSGRDTQYF. This chain joins TRBV20-1 and TRBJ2-3; D could derive from TRBD1 or TRBD2 (5 bases each). The ends were cut back, 6 bases at V and 5 bases at J, with 12 bases in the middle. The CDR3 contains 12 residues. Germline values: CDR1 DFQATT, CDR2 SNEGSKA (reference sequence).

About this clonotype itself: This may arise from a read error, as a much more abundant clone is one base away. The conserved phenylalanine or tryptophan normally closing the CDR3 is absent here, so this likely arose from a read error. The V and J genes are TRBV20-1 and TRBJ2-3; D is perhaps TRBD1 (5 bases). Per germline, CDR1 DFQATT and CDR2 SNEGSKA (reference sequence). Trimming removed 8 bases at V and 7 bases at J, with 19 bases between. The CDR3 has 13 amino acids. Here the CDR3 reads CSQGSLTLNTQYY. The CDR3 region has the DNA TGCAGTCAGGGTAGCCTCACGCTCAATACGCAGTATTAT.

This clonotype was seen ten or more times. CDR3 sequence (DNA): TGTGCCAGTAGTTTGAGACTAGCGGGAGAGACCCAGTACTTC. It yields the protein CASSLRLAGETQYF. This chain uses TRBV19 with TRBJ2-5, with 10 bases lining up with TRBD2. The germline V gene encodes CDR1 LNHDA and CDR2 SQIVND (reference sequence). J was trimmed by 4 bases and V by 5 bases; bases with no gene match: 4. CDR3 length: 14 residues. The whole variable domain, remainder taken from reference TRBV19 and TRBJ2-5, is DGGITQSPKYLFRKEGQNVTLSCEQNLNHDAMYWYRQDPGQGLRLIYYSQIVNDFQKGDIAEGYSVSREKKESFPLTVTSAQKNPTAFYLCASSLRLAGETQYFGPGTRLLVL.

A single count supports this clonotype. CDR3: CASSQSGDLREQYF. The CDR3 DNA reads TGTGCCAGCAGCCAATCAGGGGACCTCCGCGAGCAGTACTTC. The chain combines TRBV3-1 with TRBJ2-7, with a possible D match to TRBD1 (6 bases). CDR1 and CDR2 (germline): LGHDT, YNNKEL (reference sequence). The CDR3 runs to 14 residues. V was clipped by 2 bases and J by 6 bases, with 14 bases between them.

The gene calls are TRBV19 and TRBJ1-6; D remains unclear. V dropped 7 bases and J dropped 7 bases, with 11 bases sitting between them. Germline V gives CDR1 LNHDA, CDR2 SQIVND (reference sequence). The CDR3 extends over 13 amino acids. CDR3 protein: CASTPDLNSPLHF. As DNA, the CDR3 is TGTGCCAGTACCCCTGACCTGAATTCACCCCTCCACTTT.

This clonotype came up many times. This chain uses TRBV10-3 with TRBJ2-7, with TRBD1 as a possible D gene (6 bases). Germline V gene lookup returns CDR1 ENHRY and CDR2 SYGVKD. The CDR3 runs to 12 residues. V lost 10 bases to trimming and J lost 4 bases, with 14 bases between them. CDR3 region: CATQTGQYEQYF. The CDR3 nucleotides read TGTGCCACGCAGACAGGCCAGTACGAGCAGTACTTC.

This chain connects TRBV20-1 to TRBJ2-3; D is possibly TRBD2 (7 bases). V lost 4 bases to trimming and J lost 5 bases, with 16 bases between them. CDR3 size: 14 residues. Per the germline V gene, CDR1 is DFQATT and CDR2 is SNEGSKA (reference sequence). CDR3 in amino acids: CSATDRGARDTQYF. In nucleotides, the CDR3 is TGCAGTGCTACGGATCGGGGGGCCAGAGATACGCAGTATTTT.

This clonotype was counted only a few times. J is TRBJ2-7 and V is TRBV6-5, with 13 bases matching TRBD2. The junction had 2 bases not matched to a gene; V was cut back by 2 bases and J by 7 bases. CDR1 is MNHEY, CDR2 SVGAGI, per germline. The CDR3 consists of 14 residues. The CDR3 here is CASSYRTSGSEQYF. The CDR3, as DNA: TGTGCCAGCAGTTACCGGACTAGCGGGAGTGAGCAGTACTTC.

This clonotype was recorded at least ten times. The V call is TRBV6-2 or TRBV6-3, the J call TRBJ2-5, with D unclear. The germline gives CDR1 MNHEY, CDR2 SVGEGT. The CDR3 is made up of 11 amino acids. With 3 bases removed from V and 5 bases from J, the gap between germline ends came to 4 bases. The CDR3 region is CASSYRETQYF. The CDR3 DNA is TGTGCCAGCAGTTATAGGGAGACCCAGTACTTC.

V is TRBV12-3 or TRBV12-4 and J is TRBJ2-1; perhaps TRBD1 as D (5 bases). Trimming took 6 bases from V and 5 from J, leaving 17 bases between them. The CDR3 runs to 15 residues. CDR3 nucleotides: TGTGCCAGCAGCCCCCAGGGCGGCTACAACAATGAGCAGTTCTTC. Translating it yields CASSPQGGYNNEQFF.